This T cell receptor (beta chain) was sequenced in a study of blood T cell repertoires in COVID-19. Study context: Spain, Italy and the United States supplied samples that represented acute and convalescent COVID-19. The analysed material was cDNA or gDNA that came from T cells, B-cell-depleted T cells, or PBMCs.

The CDR3 extends over 17 amino acids. The germline V gene has CDR1 MDHEN and CDR2 SYDVKM. Trimming pared 6 bases from V and 2 bases from J, leaving 17 bases between. Original handling: Counts of nucleated cells, estimated from reference gene primer amplification, were obtained. Generated by immunoSEQ multiplex PCR, the TCRdb table keeps only in-frame clones and is missing some. V, J and clone size were drawn from that table, and D and trimming were deduced from the DNA. This sample has around 24,000 clones, with around nine tenths found just once. The TCR originated in a woman in her sixties or seventies with active COVID-19. This sequence joins TRBV28 and TRBJ1-6; D is possibly TRBD1 (5 bases). Material: peripheral blood. The CDR3: CASRPNRGVAYNSPLHF. The CDR3, as DNA: TGTGCCAGCAGGCCCAATCGGGGGGTTGCCTATAATTCACCCCTCCACTTT.